One and the same sample provided the 6 T cell receptor beta chains below, sequenced in a study of blood T cells in healthy people across ages. Primers used in a second PCR of roughly 7 to 12 cycles were a sample-barcoded 5' primer and a J-beta primer mix. TCRdb processed the 5' RACE reads anew with MiXCR; each CDR3 protein has one entry. The table has 1.5 million to 2 million distinct CDR3 sequences, roughly 27% seen once. The sequenced sample consisted of blood. The origin of the receptors is a woman under 40 in good health.

This clonotype was observed a handful of times. This rearrangement joins TRBV20-1 to TRBJ2-5, with TRBD2 identical over 8 bases. The ends lost 0 bases at V and 5 bases at J; junction bases unmatched: 8. Germline assignment: CDR1 DFQATT and CDR2 SNEGSKA (reference sequence). The CDR3 sequence is 15 residues long. The CDR3 DNA reads as TGCAGTGCTAGAGATCTCGGGTCGGGAGGGGAGACCCAGTACTTC. This sequence encodes CSARDLGSGGETQYF.

This clonotype was seen many times. V is TRBV6-5 and J is TRBJ2-7; perhaps TRBD2 as D (6 bases). Germline CDR1 reads MNHEY; CDR2 reads SVGAGI. This CDR3 region has 15 residues. Trimming left V 4 bases short and J 2 bases short, with 15 bases between. The CDR3 reads CASSSPGRGTYEQYF. Written as DNA, the CDR3 is TGTGCCAGCAGTTCCCCAGGGCGGGGCACCTACGAGCAGTACTTC.

The CDR3 sequence: CASGAGLSYEQYF. Here the CDR3 DNA reads TGTGCCAGCGGTGCGGGATTGTCCTACGAGCAGTACTTC. V gene TRBV3-1 combines with J gene TRBJ2-7; possible D gene TRBD2, 6 bases. Trimming took 8 bases from V and 1 from J, leaving 12 bases between them. This CDR3 has 13 residues. CDR1 and CDR2 from the germline V gene are LGHDT and YNNKEL (reference sequence).

The chain links TRBV11-1 to TRBJ2-2; D is unresolved. Germline lookup yields CDR1 SGHAT and CDR2 FQDESV (reference sequence). V lost 5 bases, J lost 4 bases, and 14 bases lay in between. The CDR3 covers 15 residues. CDR3 nucleotide sequence: TGTGCCAGCAGCCCAAGATGGGGTTCCACCGGGGAGCTGTTTTTT. Residues: CASSPRWGSTGELFF.

There are a few counts of this clonotype. The chain carries TRBV2 and TRBJ2-7; TRBD2 is a possible D gene (6 bases). The CDR3 length is 15 residues. V was pared by 6 bases and J by 4 bases, with 19 bases between. Germline CDR1 is SNHLY and CDR2 is FYNNEI. The CDR3 coding sequence is TGTGCCAGCAGACCTGGGACTGGAAACCTTTACGAGCAGTACTTC. Translation gives CASRPGTGNLYEQYF.

In its sample, this clonotype was seen many times. The chain joins TRBV5-5 to TRBJ2-5; the D gene could be TRBD1 or TRBD2 (6 bases each). Between the trimmed V and J ends, which lost 1 base and 5 bases, there was a span of 12 bases. From germline, CDR1 is SGHKS and CDR2 YYEKEE (reference sequence). This CDR3 is built from 14 residues. The CDR3 DNA reads as TGTGCCAGCAGCTTGTACGGGGGCCGGGAGACCCAGTACTTC. This gives the protein CASSLYGGRETQYF.